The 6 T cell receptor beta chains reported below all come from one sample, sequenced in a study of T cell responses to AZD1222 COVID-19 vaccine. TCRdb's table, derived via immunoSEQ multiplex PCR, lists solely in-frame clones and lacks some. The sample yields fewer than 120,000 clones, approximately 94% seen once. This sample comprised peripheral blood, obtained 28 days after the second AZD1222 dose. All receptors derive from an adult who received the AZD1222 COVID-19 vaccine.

The DNA of the CDR3 is TGTGCCAGCAGTTATAGGGTGAGGGGCAACACTGAAGCTTTCTTT. Amino acid sequence: CASSYRVRGNTEAFF. The genes are TRBV6-5 and TRBJ1-1, with D perhaps TRBD1 (5 bases). This CDR3 region has 15 residues. Germline V gene lookup returns CDR1 MNHEY and CDR2 SVGAGI. The V and J ends lost 3 bases and 2 bases respectively, with 13 bases between them.

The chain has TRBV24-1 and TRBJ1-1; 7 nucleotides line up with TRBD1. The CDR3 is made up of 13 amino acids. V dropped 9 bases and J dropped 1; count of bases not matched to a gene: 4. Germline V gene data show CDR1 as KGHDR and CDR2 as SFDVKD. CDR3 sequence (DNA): TGTGCCACCCGGGACAGCGCGAACACTGAAGCTTTCTTT. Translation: CATRDSANTEAFF.

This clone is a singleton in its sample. This CDR3 reads CASTRTGVGYTF. Here the CDR3 DNA reads TGTGCCAGTACTCGGACAGGGGTGGGCTACACCTTC. The genes are TRBV19 and TRBJ1-2, with 9 nucleotides matching TRBD1. The CDR3 extends over 12 amino acids. The J segment lost 8 bases and the V segment lost 7 bases, leaving 5 bases of the junction unmatched. Germline-derived CDR1 and CDR2 are LNHDA and SQIVND (reference sequence).

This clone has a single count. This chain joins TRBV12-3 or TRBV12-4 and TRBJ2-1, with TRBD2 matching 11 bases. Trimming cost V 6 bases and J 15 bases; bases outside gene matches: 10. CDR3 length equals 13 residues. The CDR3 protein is CASRLAGVPRGFF. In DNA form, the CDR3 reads TGTGCCAGCAGACTAGCGGGGGTCCCACGGGGGTTCTTC.

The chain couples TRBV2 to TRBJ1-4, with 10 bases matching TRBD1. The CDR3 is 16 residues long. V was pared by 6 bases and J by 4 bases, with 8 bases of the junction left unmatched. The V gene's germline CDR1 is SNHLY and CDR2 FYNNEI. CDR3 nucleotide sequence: TGTGCCAGCAGAACCGGGACAGGGGCCCTTAATGAAAAACTGTTTTTT. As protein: CASRTGTGALNEKLFF. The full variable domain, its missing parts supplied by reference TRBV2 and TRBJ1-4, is EPEVTQTPSHQVTQMGQEVILRCVPISNHLYFYWYRQILGQKVEFLVSFYNNEISEKSEIFDDQFSVERPDGSNFTLKIRSTKLEDSAMYFCASRTGTGALNEKLFFGSGTQLSVL.

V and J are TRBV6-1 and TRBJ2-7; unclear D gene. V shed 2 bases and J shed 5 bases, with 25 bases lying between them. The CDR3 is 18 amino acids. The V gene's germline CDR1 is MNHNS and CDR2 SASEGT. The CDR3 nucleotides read TGTGCCAGCAGTGAACCGGGTCTTACAAGGTTAAACTCTGACGAGCAGTACTTC. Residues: CASSEPGLTRLNSDEQYF.